This T cell receptor beta chain was sequenced for a study of regulatory T cells in long-lasting Graves disease. This CDR3 region has 16 residues. Trimming shortened V by 5 bases and J by 0 bases, and 16 bases separated the two germline ends. CDR1 and CDR2 (germline): LNHNV, YYDKDF (reference sequence). With iRepertoire HTBI primers and Arm-PCR of CDR3 regions, TCR beta libraries were built. TCRdb reprocessed the multiplex PCR reads with MiXCR, giving one entry per CDR3 protein. The sample has 350,000 to 550,000 distinct CDR3 sequences, more than 12% seen once. The time point was: newly diagnosed GD, antithyroid drugs for less than 3 months. Extracted RNA from PBMCs served as the source of the TCR library. This clonotype was observed a few times. A further study also used this sample, focusing on T cells in Graves' hyperthyroidism and ophthalmopathy.

V is TRBV15 and J is TRBJ2-5, with D perhaps assigned TRBD1 or TRBD2 (5 bases each). This TCR was sampled from a woman aged 30 to 39 with Graves disease. The source material was peripheral blood mononuclear cells (PBMCs), sampled at new diagnosis, from a patient treated with antithyroid drugs. The CDR3 nucleotides are TGTGCCACCAGCGTCGGCCTGGGACCTTACCAAGAGACCCAGTACTTC. Translation: CATSVGLGPYQETQYF.